This is a list of T cell receptor beta chains from one sample in a study of T cells after yellow fever vaccination. Using its own MiXCR run on the 5' RACE reads, TCRdb lists one record per CDR3 protein. Altogether approximately 580,000 distinct CDR3 sequences are present, 17% being singletons, with the ten largest covering 17%. The starting material was PBMCs, obtained around 5 days after the first yellow fever vaccination. The receptors were gathered from a man aged 18 to 29 who received the YFV17D yellow fever vaccine. Each CDR3 is given with its conserved first and last residue. A D gene is named only where the DNA matches it firmly. Expanded clones get a size class; other rows say once, few or many, or leave the size out.

D: TRBD1
size: few
J: TRBJ1-2
V: TRBV12-3/TRBV12-4
DNA: TGTGCCAGCAGAAGACAGGGGGGGGACTATGGCTACACCTTC
CDR3: CASRRQGGDYGYTF

D: TRBD1
size: -
J: TRBJ2-2
V: TRBV20-1
DNA: TGCAGTGCTAGAGACGGGACAGTAATCACCGGGGAGCTGTTTTTT
CDR3: CSARDGTVITGELFF

D: TRBD2
size: few
J: TRBJ2-3
V: TRBV20-1
DNA: TGCAGTGCAGAGCGGGGAATAGATACGCAGTATTTT
CDR3: CSAERGIDTQYF

D: -
size: few
J: TRBJ2-5
V: TRBV5-5
DNA: TGTGCCAGCAGCTTGGAGTGGGGAGGGACCCAGTACTTC
CDR3: CASSLEWGGTQYF

D: -
size: -
J: TRBJ2-5
V: TRBV7-3
DNA: TGTGCCAGCAGCCTGATGGGAGGTGGGGAGGAGACCCAGTACTTC
CDR3: CASSLMGGGEETQYF

D: -
size: few
J: TRBJ2-1
V: TRBV20-1
DNA: TGCAGTTCGGGACCCGCGCTTACCTACAATGAGCAGTTCTTC
CDR3: CSSGPALTYNEQFF

D: -
size: -
J: TRBJ1-2
V: TRBV6-2/TRBV6-3
DNA: TGTGCCAGCAGTTACGACAGGTCCTACTATGGCTACACCTTC
CDR3: CASSYDRSYYGYTF

D: TRBD2
size: -
J: TRBJ2-5
V: TRBV7-2
DNA: TGTGCCAGCAGTAGCGGGCCGATCCAAGAGACCCAGTACTTC
CDR3: CASSSGPIQETQYF

D: TRBD1
size: few
J: TRBJ1-6
V: TRBV10-3
DNA: TGTGCCATCAGGCCGGGACAGGGTGAACCCCTCCACTTT
CDR3: CAIRPGQGEPLHF

D: -
size: -
J: TRBJ1-1
V: TRBV6-5
DNA: TGTGCCAGCAGTTACAATCGCTGGACGGCGAACACTGAAGCTTTCTTT
CDR3: CASSYNRWTANTEAFF

D: TRBD1
size: many
J: TRBJ1-2
V: TRBV28
DNA: TGTGCCAGCAGCCTCAGGACAGGGATCTATGGCTACACCTTC
CDR3: CASSLRTGIYGYTF

D: -
size: -
J: TRBJ1-5
V: TRBV15
DNA: TGTGCCACCAGCGGAAATAGCAATCAGCCCCAGCATTTT
CDR3: CATSGNSNQPQHF

D: TRBD1
size: -
J: TRBJ2-7
V: TRBV5-6
DNA: TGTGCCAGCAGTTGGGCCGGGACAGGGGGCACCGAGCAGTACTTC
CDR3: CASSWAGTGGTEQYF

D: -
size: few
J: TRBJ2-7
V: TRBV9
DNA: TGTGCCAGCAGCCGCGGGGGGACAGGGACCTACGAGCAGTACTTC
CDR3: CASSRGGTGTYEQYF

D: TRBD1
size: -
J: TRBJ2-2
V: TRBV7-9
DNA: TGTGCCAGCAGTCGAAATCCGGGACAGGGACGCACCGGGGAGCTGTTTTTT
CDR3: CASSRNPGQGRTGELFF

D: TRBD1
size: few
J: TRBJ1-2
V: TRBV5-1
DNA: TGCGCCAGCAGCACGACAGGGGCGCTCGACTATGGCTACACCTTC
CDR3: CASSTTGALDYGYTF

D: TRBD1
size: few
J: TRBJ2-6
V: TRBV9
DNA: TGTGCCAGCAGTGTCGGACAGGAGTTATTCTCTGGGGCCAACGTCCTGACTTTC
CDR3: CASSVGQELFSGANVLTF

D: -
size: -
J: TRBJ2-4
V: TRBV1
DNA: TGCACCAGCAGCTCTCGGACTAGCGAGGGGCCCTGCAACATTCAGTACTTC
CDR3: CTSSSRTSEGPCNIQYF

D: -
size: once
J: TRBJ1-4
V: TRBV7-9
DNA: TGTGCCAGCAGCTTATTAGGCAGGGGCGATGAAAAACTGTTTTTT
CDR3: CASSLLGRGDEKLFF

D: -
size: -
J: TRBJ1-1
V: TRBV30
DNA: TGTGCCTGGAGTGTATGGGGTTCGAACACTGAAGCTTTCTTT
CDR3: CAWSVWGSNTEAFF

D: TRBD2
size: few
J: TRBJ2-3
V: TRBV11-2
DNA: TGTGCCAGCAGCTTAGGCCCTAGCGGGGGCACAGATACGCAGTATTTT
CDR3: CASSLGPSGGTDTQYF

D: TRBD1
size: -
J: TRBJ2-7
V: TRBV4-3
DNA: TGCGCCAGCAGCCAATACTTAACAGGGGGATACGAGCAGTACTTC
CDR3: CASSQYLTGGYEQYF

D: -
size: few
J: TRBJ2-3
V: TRBV6-5
DNA: TGTGCCAGCAGTTACCGGACAGTGACAGATACGCAGTATTTT
CDR3: CASSYRTVTDTQYF

D: -
size: -
J: TRBJ2-2
V: TRBV4-3
DNA: TGCGCCAGCAGCCAAGAAACTAGGGCTGTCGGGGAGCTGTTTTTT
CDR3: CASSQETRAVGELFF

D: -
size: -
J: TRBJ1-6
V: TRBV6-1
DNA: TGTGCCAGCAATGGGTGGGGGGCGGATTTGGATAATTCACCCCTCCACTTT
CDR3: CASNGWGADLDNSPLHF

D: TRBD2
size: many
J: TRBJ2-1
V: TRBV7-3
DNA: TGTGCCAGCAGCCCTGGCGGGGGGGGGTACAATGAGCAGTTCTTC
CDR3: CASSPGGGGYNEQFF

D: TRBD1
size: few
J: TRBJ1-2
V: TRBV7-9
DNA: TGTGCCAGCAGCCTCCGGACAGGGGTAGCTAACTATGGCTACACCTTC
CDR3: CASSLRTGVANYGYTF

D: TRBD2
size: few
J: TRBJ2-5
V: TRBV20-1
DNA: TGCAGTGCTAGAATTGGGACTAGCGGATTACAAGAGACCCAGTACTTC
CDR3: CSARIGTSGLQETQYF

D: TRBD1
size: few
J: TRBJ2-5
V: TRBV5-5
DNA: TGTGCCAGCAGCGTACTGACAGGGGCAGGGGAGACCCAGTACTTC
CDR3: CASSVLTGAGETQYF

D: -
size: few
J: TRBJ1-3
V: TRBV7-2
DNA: TGTGCCAGCAGCTTATTGGGGTTTTCTGGAAACACCATATATTTT
CDR3: CASSLLGFSGNTIYF

D: -
size: -
J: TRBJ2-1
V: TRBV6-6
DNA: TGTGCCAGCAGTCCGTTGGTGAAATCTGAGCAGTTCTTC
CDR3: CASSPLVKSEQFF

D: -
size: -
J: TRBJ2-3
V: TRBV6-2/TRBV6-3
DNA: TGTGCCAGCAGTTACCACTACCTGGCGGGACCCAACACAGATACGCAGTATTTT
CDR3: CASSYHYLAGPNTDTQYF

D: -
size: few
J: TRBJ1-5
V: TRBV2
DNA: TGTGCCAGCAGGGGTGACACAGGGATACGGAATCAGCCCCAGCATTTT
CDR3: CASRGDTGIRNQPQHF

D: -
size: few
J: TRBJ1-4
V: TRBV9
DNA: TGTGCCAGCAGCGCCACAACTAATGAAAAACTGTTTTTT
CDR3: CASSATTNEKLFF

D: -
size: few
J: TRBJ2-1
V: TRBV20-1
DNA: TGCAGTGCTAAGTTCGGGGTTTGGGGCAATGAGCAGTTCTTC
CDR3: CSAKFGVWGNEQFF

D: -
size: once
J: TRBJ2-5
V: TRBV5-6
DNA: TGTGCCAGCAGCCCCCTATTCCGGGCGGAGACCCAGTACTTC
CDR3: CASSPLFRAETQYF

D: -
size: -
J: TRBJ2-2
V: TRBV7-9
DNA: TGTGCCAGCAGCTCCACTGCGGGGCAGCTGTTTTTT
CDR3: CASSSTAGQLFF

D: TRBD2
size: few
J: TRBJ2-3
V: TRBV20-1
DNA: TGCAGTGCTAAGTCCGGGGGGGGAGGGCCAGATACGCAGTATTTT
CDR3: CSAKSGGGGPDTQYF

D: -
size: -
J: TRBJ2-2
V: TRBV6-1
DNA: TGTGCCAGCAGGGGAATGAACACCGGGGAGCTGTTTTTT
CDR3: CASRGMNTGELFF

D: -
size: -
J: TRBJ1-5
V: TRBV20-1
DNA: TGCAGTGCCCTCGGACACGGCAATCAGCCCCAGCATTTT
CDR3: CSALGHGNQPQHF

D: -
size: many
J: TRBJ2-7
V: TRBV4-1
DNA: TGCGCCAGCAGCCATGTAACCGATAGGGGCGAGCAGTACTTC
CDR3: CASSHVTDRGEQYF

D: -
size: many
J: TRBJ1-6
V: TRBV5-1
DNA: TGCGCCAGCAGCTTGGACAAGTCAAATTCACCCCTCCACTTT
CDR3: CASSLDKSNSPLHF